This T cell receptor beta chain was identified in a study of blood T cell repertoires in COVID-19. Turning to the study itself: Sites across the United States, Italy and Spain contributed samples from acute and convalescent COVID-19. PBMCs, B-cell-depleted T cells, or T cells were the source of the cDNA or gDNA that made up the material.

V gave up 4 bases and J gave up 5 bases; unmatched junction bases: 4. The CDR3 is 16 residues long. Germline CDR1 reads SGHNT; CDR2 reads YYREEE (reference sequence). In the original processing: Reference gene primer amplification gave estimated nucleated cell counts. Assay: immunoSEQ multiplex PCR; the TCRdb copy retains only in-frame clones and omits some. Clone size and the V and J calls come from that table; the DNA yielded D and trimming. The sample holds some 340,000 clones, 85% seen once. V gene TRBV5-4 combines with J gene TRBJ2-3; 16 bases match TRBD2. This receptor was identified in a woman under 30 with acute or convalescent COVID-19. Sequencing was performed on peripheral blood. CDR3 amino acids: CASSGTSGRARDTQYF. CDR3 nucleotides: TGTGCCAGCAGCGGGACTAGCGGGAGGGCCCGAGATACGCAGTATTTT.